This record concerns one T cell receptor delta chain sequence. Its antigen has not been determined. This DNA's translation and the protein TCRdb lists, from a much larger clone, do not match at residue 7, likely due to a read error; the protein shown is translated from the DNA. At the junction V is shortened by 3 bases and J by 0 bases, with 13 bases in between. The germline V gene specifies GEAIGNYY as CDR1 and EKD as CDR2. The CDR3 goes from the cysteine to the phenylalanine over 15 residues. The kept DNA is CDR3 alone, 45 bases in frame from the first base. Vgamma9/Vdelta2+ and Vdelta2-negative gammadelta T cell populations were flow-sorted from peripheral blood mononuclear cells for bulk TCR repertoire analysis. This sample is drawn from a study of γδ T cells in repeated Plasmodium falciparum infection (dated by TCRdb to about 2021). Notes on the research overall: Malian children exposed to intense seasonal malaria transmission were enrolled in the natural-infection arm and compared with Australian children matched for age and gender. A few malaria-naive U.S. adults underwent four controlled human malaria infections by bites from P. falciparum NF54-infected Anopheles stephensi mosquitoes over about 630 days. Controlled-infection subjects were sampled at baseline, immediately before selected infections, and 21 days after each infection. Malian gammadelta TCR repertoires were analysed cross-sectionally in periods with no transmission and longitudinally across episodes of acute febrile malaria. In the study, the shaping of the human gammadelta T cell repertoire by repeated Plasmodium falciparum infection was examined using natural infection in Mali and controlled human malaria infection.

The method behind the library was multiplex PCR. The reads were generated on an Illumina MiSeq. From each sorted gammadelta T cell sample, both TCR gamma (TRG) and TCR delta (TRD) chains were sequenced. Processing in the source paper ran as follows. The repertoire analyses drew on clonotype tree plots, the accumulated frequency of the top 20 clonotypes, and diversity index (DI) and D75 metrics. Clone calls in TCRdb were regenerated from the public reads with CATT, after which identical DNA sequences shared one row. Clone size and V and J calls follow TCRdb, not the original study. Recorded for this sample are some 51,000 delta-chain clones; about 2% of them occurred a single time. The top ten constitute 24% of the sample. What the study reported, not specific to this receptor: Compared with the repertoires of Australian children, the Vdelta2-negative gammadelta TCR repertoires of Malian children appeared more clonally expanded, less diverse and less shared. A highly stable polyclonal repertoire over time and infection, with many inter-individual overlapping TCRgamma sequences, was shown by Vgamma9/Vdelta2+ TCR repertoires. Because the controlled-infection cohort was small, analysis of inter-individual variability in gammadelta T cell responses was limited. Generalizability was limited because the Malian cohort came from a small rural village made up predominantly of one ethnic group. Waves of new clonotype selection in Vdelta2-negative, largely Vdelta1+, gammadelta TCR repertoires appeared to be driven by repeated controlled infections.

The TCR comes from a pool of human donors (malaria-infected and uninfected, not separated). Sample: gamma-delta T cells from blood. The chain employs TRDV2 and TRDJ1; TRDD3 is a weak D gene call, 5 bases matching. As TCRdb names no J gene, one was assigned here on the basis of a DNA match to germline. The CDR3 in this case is CACDPLPGDTDKLIF. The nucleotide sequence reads TGTGCCTGTGACCCACTACCGGGGGACACCGATAAACTCATCTTT.